The T cell receptor (beta chain) described here comes from a study of OX40 agonist ivuxolimab in advanced cancers. TCRdb's copy holds only in-frame clones and misses some; the assay was immunoSEQ multiplex PCR. Among approximately 68,000 clones listed, around nine tenths were seen once. This CDR3 spans 16 amino acids. V was pared by 2 bases and J by 7 bases, with 11 bases of the junction left unmatched. CDR1 and CDR2 (germline): LNHDA, SQIVND (reference sequence). The chain has TRBV19 and TRBJ2-7; 10 bases align to TRBD2. The sequenced sample was CD4+ or CD8+ T cells sorted from blood, obtained in a trial of the OX40 agonist ivuxolimab. This receptor was taken from an adult with an advanced solid tumor such as melanoma, head and neck, liver or kidney cancer. In DNA, the CDR3 is TGTGCCAGTAGTATAAACCCTAGCGGGAGACAAAATGAGCAGTACTTC. Translating it yields CASSINPSGRQNEQYF.